The next 16 T cell receptor beta chains were all read from a single sample in a study of cytomegalovirus exposure and HLA in healthy donors (dated by TCRdb to about 2017). Libraries were constructed by the immunoSEQ multiplex PCR assay. A mixture of 60 forward primers for TCR Vbeta segments and 13 reverse primers for TCR Jbeta segments was used in the multiplex PCR. The clones in this table, taken by TCRdb from immuneACCESS, are in-frame only. Not every clone is retained; where verified, under half of the shortfall comes from an unresolved V gene, and the cause of the rest is unknown. The sample's clone listing holds some 110,000 clones. In total, the top ten clones hold 6.5% to 7% of the sample. The material sequenced was PBMCs. These receptors came from a middle-aged man in good health and CMV-seropositive.

V is TRBV7-3 and J is TRBJ2-2; a weak D match, TRBD1 (6 bases). The V gene lost 2 bases and the J gene lost 5 bases, with 15 bases spanning the gap. This CDR3 is 16 amino acids long. The germline CDR1 and CDR2 sequences are SGHTA and FQGTGA. DNA of the CDR3: TGTGCCAGCAGCTTATCGTCCAGGGGTGGAACCGGGGAGCTGTTTTTT. It codes for CASSLSSRGGTGELFF. Full variable domain (missing parts from reference TRBV7-3 and TRBJ2-2): GAGVSQTPSNKVTEKGKYVELRCDPISGHTALYWYRQSLGQGPEFLIYFQGTGAADDSGLPNDRFFAVRPEGSVSTLKIQRTERGDSAVYLCASSLSSRGGTGELFFGEGSRLTVL.

This chain joins TRBV5-1 and TRBJ2-7; 10 bases line up with TRBD2. The CDR3 is 17 amino acids. V gave up 4 bases and J gave up 4 bases; unmatched junction bases: 14. CDR1 is SGHRS, CDR2 YFSETQ, per germline. CDR3 coding DNA: TGCGCCAGCAGCCCCGGGGCTAGCGGGAGTATAGGATACGAGCAGTACTTC. Translated, it gives CASSPGASGSIGYEQYF.

This chain joins TRBV7-3 and TRBJ2-2; D not resolved. The CDR3 runs to 14 residues. Trimming stripped 3 bases from V and 1 base from J, with 6 bases between. Germline CDR1 reads SGHTA; CDR2 reads FQGTGA. The CDR3 DNA reads as TGTGCCAGCAGCTTCGCCAGGAACACCGGGGAGCTGTTTTTT. Translating it yields CASSFARNTGELFF.

The chain has TRBV18 and TRBJ2-7, with TRBD1 identical over 9 bases. CDR1 and CDR2 from the germline V gene are KGHSH and LQKENI. The CDR3 runs to 14 residues. V gave up 3 bases and J gave up 6 bases; unmatched junction bases: 6. The CDR3 bases are TGTGCCAGCTCACCCGGGACAGGGATAGGCGAGCAGTACTTC. It codes for CASSPGTGIGEQYF.

The rearrangement uses TRBV2 and TRBJ2-2; perhaps TRBD1 as D (5 bases). The CDR3 loop spans 17 amino acids. Germline CDR1 reads SNHLY; CDR2 reads FYNNEI. Between the trimmed V and J ends, which lost 6 bases and 6 bases, there was a span of 23 bases. CDR3 nucleotides: TGTGCCAGCAGCCGCCTTGACGGGCCAGGGAAGGCCGGGGAGCTGTTTTTT. As protein: CASSRLDGPGKAGELFF.

The chain recombines TRBV19 with TRBJ2-3, with 10 bases lining up with TRBD2. Germline lookup yields CDR1 LNHDA and CDR2 SQIVND (reference sequence). V lost 6 bases and J lost 2; bases outside the gene matches: 17. The CDR3 covers 19 residues. The CDR3, as DNA: TGTGCCAGTAGCGCCAGCGGGAGGGTCCCACCTACCTACACAGATACGCAGTATTTT. Its protein product is CASSASGRVPPTYTDTQYF.

The chain links TRBV5-1 to TRBJ2-2; TRBD2 might be the D (6 bases). In germline, CDR1 is SGHRS, CDR2 YFSETQ. V dropped 7 bases and J dropped 0 bases, with 7 bases sitting between them. The CDR3 spans 13 residues. This chain's CDR3 is CASGGANTGELFF. For the CDR3, the DNA is TGCGCCAGCGGAGGGGCGAACACCGGGGAGCTGTTTTTT.

The chain uses TRBV28 and TRBJ1-1; TRBD1 agrees at 7 bases. CDR3 length: 14 residues. Unmatched junction bases numbered 4, after V lost 5 bases and J lost 1 base. Germline values: CDR1 MDHEN, CDR2 SYDVKM. CDR3 bases: TGTGCCAGCAGTCCCACAGGGGCGAACACTGAAGCTTTCTTT. This translates into CASSPTGANTEAFF.

The chain employs TRBV19 and TRBJ1-3; 8 bases line up with TRBD1. V trimming: 6 bases; J trimming: 8 bases; junction bases outside the gene matches: 12. The CDR3 runs 15 residues. Germline V gene data show CDR1 as LNHDA and CDR2 as SQIVND (reference sequence). The CDR3, as DNA: TGTGCCAGTAGCCTCTACGCACAGGGGGAAGACACCATATATTTT. As protein: CASSLYAQGEDTIYF. Drawing the rest from reference TRBV19 and TRBJ1-3, the complete variable domain is DGGITQSPKYLFRKEGQNVTLSCEQNLNHDAMYWYRQDPGQGLRLIYYSQIVNDFQKGDIAEGYSVSREKKESFPLTVTSAQKNPTAFYLCASSLYAQGEDTIYFGEGSWLTVV.

CDR3 amino acids: CASGPGTDTQYF. DNA of the CDR3: TGTGCTAGTGGCCCGGGCACAGATACGCAGTATTTT. V and J are TRBV12-5 and TRBJ2-3; no definite D call. Germline V lookup: CDR1 LGHNT, CDR2 FRNRAP. This CDR3 has 12 amino acids. V lost 6 bases and J 1 base, leaving 5 bases between the germline ends.

The CDR3 nucleotides are TGCGCCAGCAGCCAAGATCTTTATCCTAGGGGGTTAGGACGCAATCAGCCCCAGCATTTT. Translated: CASSQDLYPRGLGRNQPQHF. The chain links TRBV4-1 to TRBJ1-5; tentative D call: TRBD1 (6 bases). The CDR3 is 20 amino acids. The germline CDR1 and CDR2 sequences are MGHRA and YSYEKL. V was trimmed by 0 bases and J by 2 bases, leaving 23 bases between them.

The chain uses TRBV7-3 and TRBJ1-1; 7 bases line up with TRBD1. CDR3 size: 15 residues. The germline V gene has CDR1 SGHTA and CDR2 FQGTGA. V shed 5 bases, J shed 4 bases, and the junction held 10 bases outside the gene matches. The CDR3 DNA reads TGTGCCAGCAGCCGTGGGGGACAGCAGTTCACTGAAGCTTTCTTT. This gives the protein CASSRGGQQFTEAFF.

The chain carries TRBV29-1 and TRBJ2-7; 8 positions agree with TRBD2. J was trimmed by 1 base and V by 7 bases; bases with no gene match: 9. CDR3 length equals 14 residues. The germline CDR1 and CDR2 sequences are SQVTM and ANQGSEA. The CDR3 loop reads CSAGSGGPSYEQYF. DNA for the CDR3: TGCAGCGCCGGAAGCGGGGGCCCTTCCTACGAGCAGTACTTC.

The chain uses TRBV7-3 and TRBJ2-1; 15 nucleotides match TRBD2. After removal of 4 bases from V and 5 bases from J, the junction contained 12 bases not matched to a gene. The CDR3 runs 19 residues. In germline, CDR1 is SGHTA, CDR2 FQGTGA. The CDR3 sequence: CASSSEGLAGGRRDNEQFF. CDR3 sequence (DNA): TGTGCCAGCAGCTCCGAGGGACTAGCGGGAGGAAGAAGGGACAATGAGCAGTTCTTC.

The DNA of the CDR3 is TGCGCCAGCAGCTTGGCCCTCGGACAGACCTACGAGCAGTACTTC. This encodes CASSLALGQTYEQYF. The rearrangement links TRBV5-1 to TRBJ2-5, with D possibly being TRBD1 (6 bases). The J call may be incorrect, as the DNA end agrees better with TRBJ2-7. The CDR3 contains 15 residues. CDR1 is SGHRS, CDR2 YFSETQ, per germline.

V and J are TRBV18 and TRBJ2-7; TRBD1 agrees at 7 bases. This CDR3 has 14 amino acids. The V and J ends lost 3 bases and 3 bases, in that order; junction bases with no gene match: 5. Germline V gene lookup returns CDR1 KGHSH and CDR2 LQKENI. The CDR3 DNA follows: TGTGCCAGCTCACCTCGACAGGGCGACTACGAGCAGTACTTC. Residues: CASSPRQGDYEQYF.